This TCR beta chain was sequenced for a study of long-term antiretroviral therapy in people with HIV. The run of the v3.0 immunoSEQ assay was at survey level. Sequenced by immunoSEQ multiplex PCR; TCRdb stores in-frame clones only, minus some. Here the sample spans over 15,000 clones, around 86% being singletons. The CDR3 sequence is 17 residues long. J lost 0 bases, V lost 3 bases, and 7 bases had no gene match. Looked up from germline, CDR1 is SGHRS and CDR2 is YFSETQ. Cryopreserved PBMC samples of about 0.95-10 million cells were used for DNA extraction. The chain couples TRBV5-1 to TRBJ2-5; TRBD2 matches 11 bases. This TCR was recovered from a middle-aged man with HIV. Source: unsorted PBMCs, taken 0.5 years after starting antiretroviral therapy. The CDR3 reads CASSSSSGGRYQETQYF. CDR3 bases: TGCGCCAGCAGCTCATCTAGCGGGGGGCGGTACCAAGAGACCCAGTACTTC.